This is a list of T cell receptor beta chains from one sample in a study of blood T cell repertoires in COVID-19. Assay used: immunoSEQ multiplex PCR; TCRdb lists only in-frame clones, some missing. The sample has under 150,000 clones; around 78% are singletons. The sample taken for sequencing was peripheral blood. The receptor set was obtained from a human donor in a cohort sampled during active COVID-19. Both conserved end residues are part of each CDR3. Each record gives: clone size, J gene, V gene, D gene, CDR3 DNA, CDR3 protein. The D gene is left open where the match is weak. Clone size is not always given. Where it is, it says once, few, many or a class for expanded clones.

clone size: once; J gene: TRBJ2-5; V gene: TRBV27; D gene: TRBD2; CDR3 DNA: TGTGCCAGCAGTTCCTTAAGCGGGGGGGAGACCCAGTACTTC; CDR3 protein: CASSSLSGGETQYF
clone size: -; J gene: TRBJ1-3; V gene: TRBV27; D gene: -; CDR3 DNA: TGTGCCGACCGACAGACTGGAAACACCATATATTTT; CDR3 protein: CADRQTGNTIYF
clone size: -; J gene: TRBJ1-4; V gene: TRBV11-2; D gene: -; CDR3 DNA: TGTGCCAGCAGCGATCCAGGAGGGCATAATGAAAAACTGTTTTTT; CDR3 protein: CASSDPGGHNEKLFF
clone size: -; J gene: TRBJ2-7; V gene: TRBV6-5; D gene: -; CDR3 DNA: TGTGCCAGCATGGGGACTCCCTACGAGCAGTACTTC; CDR3 protein: CASMGTPYEQYF
clone size: -; J gene: TRBJ2-5; V gene: TRBV7-9; D gene: TRBD2; CDR3 DNA: TGTGCCAGCAGCTTAGCCCCGCTAGCGGGGATCGAGACCCAGTACTTC; CDR3 protein: CASSLAPLAGIETQYF
clone size: -; J gene: TRBJ2-3; V gene: TRBV6-5; D gene: TRBD1; CDR3 DNA: TGTGCCAGCAGCCGAGGACAGGGGGGCACAGATACGCAGTATTTT; CDR3 protein: CASSRGQGGTDTQYF
clone size: -; J gene: TRBJ1-2; V gene: TRBV19; D gene: -; CDR3 DNA: TGTGCCAGTAGTATCGAAAGCGGATTGAGCTATGGCTACACCTTC; CDR3 protein: CASSIESGLSYGYTF
clone size: -; J gene: TRBJ1-4; V gene: TRBV6-6; D gene: TRBD1; CDR3 DNA: TGTGCCAGCAGGGACAGGGGGAATGAAAAACTGTTTTTT; CDR3 protein: CASRDRGNEKLFF
clone size: -; J gene: TRBJ1-1; V gene: TRBV4-1; D gene: -; CDR3 DNA: TGCGCCAGCAGCCCGGTCGGGGGAGGGGGTGAAAGGTGGAAGAACACTGAAGCTTTCTTT; CDR3 protein: CASSPVGGGGERWKNTEAFF
clone size: -; J gene: TRBJ2-7; V gene: TRBV4-1; D gene: TRBD1; CDR3 DNA: TGCGCCAGCAGCCCTAACAGGGGCTCCGAGCAGTACTTC; CDR3 protein: CASSPNRGSEQYF
clone size: -; J gene: TRBJ2-2; V gene: TRBV5-1; D gene: TRBD2; CDR3 DNA: TGCGCCAGCAGCTTGGTGGCGGGGGGGCCCGCCGGGGAGCTGTTTTTT; CDR3 protein: CASSLVAGGPAGELFF
clone size: many; J gene: TRBJ2-7; V gene: TRBV11-2; D gene: -; CDR3 DNA: TGTGCCAGCAGCCCCCTCGCCCGGACAGAAGACTACGAGCAGTACTTC; CDR3 protein: CASSPLARTEDYEQYF
clone size: once; J gene: TRBJ2-2; V gene: TRBV27; D gene: -; CDR3 DNA: TGTGCCAGCAGCCCCGGACAGAACACCGGGGAGCTGTTTTTT; CDR3 protein: CASSPGQNTGELFF
clone size: -; J gene: TRBJ2-3; V gene: TRBV7-8; D gene: -; CDR3 DNA: TGTGCCAGCAGCTTGGCAGGTCCCAAAGATACGCAGTATTTT; CDR3 protein: CASSLAGPKDTQYF
clone size: once; J gene: TRBJ2-5; V gene: TRBV27; D gene: -; CDR3 DNA: TGTGCCAGCAGTTTATACCCAGGGCAAGAGACCCAGTACTTC; CDR3 protein: CASSLYPGQETQYF
clone size: -; J gene: TRBJ1-6; V gene: TRBV14; D gene: -; CDR3 DNA: TGTGCCAGCAGCCAAGTCAGAGAGGGTTCACCCCTCCACTTT; CDR3 protein: CASSQVREGSPLHF
clone size: few; J gene: TRBJ1-1; V gene: TRBV28; D gene: -; CDR3 DNA: TGTGCCAGCACCGTGTGGGGGGTGAACACTGAAGCTTTCTTT; CDR3 protein: CASTVWGVNTEAFF
clone size: -; J gene: TRBJ2-7; V gene: TRBV18; D gene: -; CDR3 DNA: TGTGCCAGCTCACCTGACAGGACCTACGAGCAGTACTTC; CDR3 protein: CASSPDRTYEQYF
clone size: -; J gene: TRBJ2-7; V gene: TRBV28; D gene: -; CDR3 DNA: TGTGCCAGCAGTCTTACAGGTACCCCCTACGAGCAGTACTTC; CDR3 protein: CASSLTGTPYEQYF
clone size: once; J gene: TRBJ1-3; V gene: TRBV5-6; D gene: -; CDR3 DNA: TGTGCCAGCAGCTTACCCACAGGGAATGGAAACACCATATATTTT; CDR3 protein: CASSLPTGNGNTIYF
clone size: -; J gene: TRBJ1-1; V gene: TRBV5-1; D gene: -; CDR3 DNA: TGCGCCAGCAGCGAAGGACTGGCTTTTAGCACTGAAGCTTTCTTT; CDR3 protein: CASSEGLAFSTEAFF
clone size: -; J gene: TRBJ2-5; V gene: TRBV4-2; D gene: TRBD2; CDR3 DNA: TGTGCCAGCAGCCAAGGACTAGCGGGGGAGGTAGAGACCCAGTACTTC; CDR3 protein: CASSQGLAGEVETQYF
clone size: -; J gene: TRBJ1-2; V gene: TRBV4-1; D gene: -; CDR3 DNA: TGCGCCAGCAGCCAACCGACAGGAAAGGATGTCGGCTACACCTTC; CDR3 protein: CASSQPTGKDVGYTF
clone size: -; J gene: TRBJ2-7; V gene: TRBV27; D gene: -; CDR3 DNA: TGTGCCAGCAGTTTCAGCGAGGTAGCCCCCTACGAGCAGTACTTC; CDR3 protein: CASSFSEVAPYEQYF
clone size: -; J gene: TRBJ1-1; V gene: TRBV5-1; D gene: -; CDR3 DNA: TGCGCCAGCAGCTTGGCCGTGGGGGGCACTGAAGCTTTCTTT; CDR3 protein: CASSLAVGGTEAFF
clone size: -; J gene: TRBJ2-3; V gene: TRBV9; D gene: -; CDR3 DNA: TGTGCCAGCAGCTTCGACGGGGGGCGCACAGATACGCAGTATTTT; CDR3 protein: CASSFDGGRTDTQYF
clone size: -; J gene: TRBJ2-3; V gene: TRBV3-1/TRBV3-2; D gene: -; CDR3 DNA: TGTGCCAGCAGCCAGGGCGGGCCGAGGGCTACGCAGTATTTT; CDR3 protein: CASSQGGPRATQYF
clone size: -; J gene: TRBJ1-4; V gene: TRBV5-5; D gene: TRBD1; CDR3 DNA: TGTGCCAGCAGCTTTACTGGACAGGGGGGAACTAATGAAAAACTGTTTTTT; CDR3 protein: CASSFTGQGGTNEKLFF
clone size: -; J gene: TRBJ1-1; V gene: TRBV4-1; D gene: -; CDR3 DNA: TGCGCCAGCAGCCAAGACCGCCTCCGGGGTGGAAACACTGAAGCTTTCTTT; CDR3 protein: CASSQDRLRGGNTEAFF
clone size: -; J gene: TRBJ1-3; V gene: TRBV20-1; D gene: -; CDR3 DNA: TGCAGTGCTAGTGCACGACAGGCCCTTCACTCTGGAAACACCATATATTTT; CDR3 protein: CSASARQALHSGNTIYF
clone size: -; J gene: TRBJ2-6; V gene: TRBV2; D gene: -; CDR3 DNA: TGTGCCAGCAGCCCAGACTTAAGCTCTGGGGCCAACGTCCTGACTTTC; CDR3 protein: CASSPDLSSGANVLTF
clone size: -; J gene: TRBJ1-1; V gene: TRBV2; D gene: -; CDR3 DNA: TGTGCCAGCGAAGCGGAGCTGAGCACTGAAGCTTTCTTT; CDR3 protein: CASEAELSTEAFF
clone size: once; J gene: TRBJ1-3; V gene: TRBV5-5; D gene: -; CDR3 DNA: TGTGCCAGCACCGCACCAACTGCGGGGTCGGCCATATATTTT; CDR3 protein: CASTAPTAGSAIYF
clone size: -; J gene: TRBJ2-7; V gene: TRBV6-5; D gene: TRBD1; CDR3 DNA: TGTGCCAGCAGTTACGGGGGGACAGGTCAGTACGAGCAGTACTTC; CDR3 protein: CASSYGGTGQYEQYF
clone size: few; J gene: TRBJ2-7; V gene: TRBV9; D gene: TRBD1; CDR3 DNA: TGTGCCAGCAGCGTAGGACAGGGGGGAGAGCAGTACTTC; CDR3 protein: CASSVGQGGEQYF
clone size: few; J gene: TRBJ1-5; V gene: TRBV2; D gene: -; CDR3 DNA: TGTGCCAGCCAGAGGGAGGGCAATCAGCCCCAGCATTTT; CDR3 protein: CASQREGNQPQHF
clone size: -; J gene: TRBJ2-2; V gene: TRBV12-3/TRBV12-4; D gene: -; CDR3 DNA: TGTGCCAGCAGTCGTACCGGGGAGCTGTTTTTT; CDR3 protein: CASSRTGELFF
clone size: -; J gene: TRBJ1-2; V gene: TRBV6-5; D gene: -; CDR3 DNA: TGTGCCAGCAGGGGACAAGACTTTTACTATGGCTACACCTTC; CDR3 protein: CASRGQDFYYGYTF
clone size: once; J gene: TRBJ2-5; V gene: TRBV11-2; D gene: TRBD2; CDR3 DNA: TGTGCCAGCAGCTGGAGGCTAGCGGAAGAGACCCAGTACTTC; CDR3 protein: CASSWRLAEETQYF
clone size: -; J gene: TRBJ1-5; V gene: TRBV15; D gene: -; CDR3 DNA: TGTGCCACCAGCAGAAAACCCTCCTATAGCAATCAGCCCCAGCATTTT; CDR3 protein: CATSRKPSYSNQPQHF
clone size: -; J gene: TRBJ2-7; V gene: TRBV28; D gene: TRBD1; CDR3 DNA: TGTGCCAGCAGGCCAACCGGGACAGAGCGTTACGAGCAGTACTTC; CDR3 protein: CASRPTGTERYEQYF
clone size: -; J gene: TRBJ2-1; V gene: TRBV10-1; D gene: -; CDR3 DNA: TGCGCCAGCCAGGCCCCGGGGGTGTCGGATGAGCAGTTCTTC; CDR3 protein: CASQAPGVSDEQFF
clone size: -; J gene: TRBJ1-4; V gene: TRBV18; D gene: -; CDR3 DNA: TGTGCCAGCTCACCACCCGGGACTAATGAAAAACTGTTTTTT; CDR3 protein: CASSPPGTNEKLFF
clone size: -; J gene: TRBJ2-7; V gene: TRBV6-5; D gene: -; CDR3 DNA: TGTGCCAGCAGTTACTCGGGGCAGGACTCCTACGAGCAGTACTTC; CDR3 protein: CASSYSGQDSYEQYF
clone size: -; J gene: TRBJ2-1; V gene: TRBV9; D gene: TRBD2; CDR3 DNA: TGTGCCAGCAGCCCATCCCGGACTAGCGGGGGGGCCAGGGATGAGCAGTTCTTC; CDR3 protein: CASSPSRTSGGARDEQFF